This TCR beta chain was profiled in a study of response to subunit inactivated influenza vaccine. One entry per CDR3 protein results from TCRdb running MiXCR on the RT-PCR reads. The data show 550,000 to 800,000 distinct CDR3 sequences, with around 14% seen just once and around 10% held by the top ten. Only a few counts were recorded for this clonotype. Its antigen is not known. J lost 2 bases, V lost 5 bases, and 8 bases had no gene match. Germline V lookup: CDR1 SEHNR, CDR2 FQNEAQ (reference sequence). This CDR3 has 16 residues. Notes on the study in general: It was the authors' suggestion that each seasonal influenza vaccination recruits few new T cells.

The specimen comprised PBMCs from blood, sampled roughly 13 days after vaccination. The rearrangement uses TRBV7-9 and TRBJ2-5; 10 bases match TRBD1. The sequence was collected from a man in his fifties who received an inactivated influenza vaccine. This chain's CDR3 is CASSRIRDRGQETQYF. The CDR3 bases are TGTGCCAGCAGCCGTATCCGGGACAGGGGTCAAGAGACCCAGTACTTC.